The T cell receptor (beta chain) described here comes from a study of tumor-infiltrating lymphocytes in primary liver carcinoma. Study context: Among the tumors, stages were T1-T3 N0M0 and sizes about 4 to 10 cm. Productive TCRbeta reads per sample were roughly 3.5 to 7.13 million, not differing by tissue.

General study results and limits: Tumor-blood pairs (like tumor-adjacent pairs) overlapped less than tumor region pairs did.

In this sample, this clonotype turned up many times. Its antigen is not identified. cDNA specific to TCR beta was made from 450 to 500 ng of total RNA, with a constant-region primer employed for priming. Slightly modified ARM-PCR with three nested multiplex PCR rounds yielded TCR beta libraries. A C-beta reverse primer and TRBV1-TRBV30 forward primers served in each of the first two PCR rounds, at roughly 10 cycles apiece. Using its own MiXCR run on the multiplex PCR reads, TCRdb lists one record per CDR3 protein. Among about 320,000 distinct CDR3 sequences listed, 60% to 80% were seen once. Between the trimmed V and J ends, which lost 2 bases and 2 bases, there was a span of 19 bases. CDR3 length: 19 residues. From germline, CDR1 is WSHSY and CDR2 SAAADI. Researchers drew blood RNA from unsorted whole blood and extracted germline DNA as well.

This clonotype originated in a man in his forties with primary liver carcinoma and hepatitis B virus infection. The sample comprised peripheral blood. V is TRBV10-2 and J is TRBJ2-6; D is perhaps TRBD1 or TRBD2 (5 bases each). The CDR3 loop is CASSEPRGQGTTGANVLTF. The CDR3 DNA reads as TGCGCCAGCAGTGAGCCCCGGGGCCAGGGAACCACTGGGGCCAACGTCCTGACTTTC.